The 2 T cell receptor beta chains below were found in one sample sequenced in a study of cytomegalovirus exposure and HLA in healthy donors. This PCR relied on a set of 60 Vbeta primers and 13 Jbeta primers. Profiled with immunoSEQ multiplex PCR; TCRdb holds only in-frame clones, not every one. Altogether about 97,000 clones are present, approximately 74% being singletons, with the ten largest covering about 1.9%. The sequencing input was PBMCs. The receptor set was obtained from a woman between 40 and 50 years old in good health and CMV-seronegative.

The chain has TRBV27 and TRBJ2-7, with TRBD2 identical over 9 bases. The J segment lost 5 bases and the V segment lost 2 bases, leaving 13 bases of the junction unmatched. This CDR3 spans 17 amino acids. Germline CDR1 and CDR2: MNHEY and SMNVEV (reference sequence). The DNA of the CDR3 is TGTGCCAGCAGTTTAGAGGATCATAGCGGGAGAAGCCACGAGCAGTACTTC. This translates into CASSLEDHSGRSHEQYF.

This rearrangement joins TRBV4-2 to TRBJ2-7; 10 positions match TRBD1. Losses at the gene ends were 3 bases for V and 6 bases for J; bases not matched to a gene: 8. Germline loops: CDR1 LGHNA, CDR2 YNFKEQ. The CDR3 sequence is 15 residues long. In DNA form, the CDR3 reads TGTGCCAGCAGCCAGGACCCCGGGACAGGGGTCGAGCAGTACTTC. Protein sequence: CASSQDPGTGVEQYF.